This record looks at one T cell receptor (beta chain) sequence and its context. A CD45RA-negative memory subset and a CD45RA+ naive subset were separated from the CD4+ cells. The record originates from a study of shared clonotypes between healthy human individuals. Assay: immunoSEQ multiplex PCR; the TCRdb copy retains only in-frame clones and omits some. This repertoire shows fewer than 1.8 million clones, approximately 98.5% found once; its top ten account for about 0.34%. Germline CDR1 and CDR2: MGHRA and YSYEKL. The CDR3 consists of 19 residues. With V trimmed by 1 base and J by 2 bases, 9 bases remained unmatched.

The receptor was isolated from a man aged 25-40 years in good health. The sequenced material came from naive CD4+ T cells sorted from blood. Described subset: CD45RA+ positively selected. The chain joins TRBV4-1 to TRBJ2-7; 15 nucleotides align to TRBD2. This CDR3 reads CASSQVRGTSGRLTYEQYF. The CDR3 nucleotides are TGCGCCAGCAGCCAAGTTCGGGGGACTAGCGGGAGGTTAACCTACGAGCAGTACTTC.